This TCR beta chain was documented in a study of PD-L1 blockade in urothelial cancer. With 0 bases removed from V and 3 bases from J, the gap between germline ends came to 9 bases. Germline values: CDR1 SGHNT, CDR2 YYREEE (reference sequence). The CDR3 runs 14 residues. This clone was observed a single time. The data were produced by immunoSEQ multiplex PCR, yet TCRdb's version contains in-frame clones alone and is incomplete. The top ten hold approximately 15% of the sample, which has 85,000 to 90,000 clones, approximately 87% seen once. Indicated time point: pretreatment peripheral blood. The chain is built from TRBV5-4 and TRBJ1-1; unclear D gene. The sequence derives from a man in his 60s with urothelial cancer. The sample consisted of PBMCs, taken around atezolizumab (anti-PD-L1) treatment. The chain's CDR3 is CASSLGRGYTEAFF. In nucleotides, the CDR3 is TGTGCCAGCAGCTTGGGACGGGGTTACACTGAAGCTTTCTTT.